This T cell receptor (beta chain) stems from a study of blood T cell repertoires in COVID-19. For the study at large: There were acute and convalescent COVID-19 samples, and they came from the United States, Italy and Spain. PBMCs, B-cell-depleted T cells, or T cells were the source of the cDNA or gDNA that made up the material.

In the original processing: It was from reference gene primer amplification that nucleated cell counts were estimated. The table came from immunoSEQ multiplex PCR; TCRdb's copy has only in-frame clones and leaves some out. The V and J calls and clone size come from that table; D and trimming were worked out from the DNA. The sample lists 150,000 to 200,000 clones; about 88% were seen once. The CDR3 is made up of 15 amino acids. Germline V lookup: CDR1 KGHDR, CDR2 SFDVKD. V lost 1 base and J 3 bases, leaving 9 bases between the germline ends. The sequencing sample was made of peripheral blood. This chain joins TRBV24-1 and TRBJ1-5; D is unclear. The clonotype originates from a woman older than 75 with acute or convalescent COVID-19. The CDR3 reads CATSDFSRHNQPQHF. The CDR3 nucleotides are TGTGCCACCAGTGATTTCAGCAGGCACAATCAGCCCCAGCATTTT.